A selection of T cell receptor beta chains follows, all from one sample in a study of T cell responses to AZD1222 COVID-19 vaccine. The assay was immunoSEQ multiplex PCR, and TCRdb's table has in-frame clones only and misses some. The top ten hold about 12% of the sample, which has over 95,000 clones, just under 90% seen once. The input for sequencing was peripheral blood, taken on day 0 of AZD1222 vaccination. The receptors originated from an adult in good health. CDR3s include the opening cysteine and the closing phenylalanine or tryptophan. The D gene is left open where the match is weak. Some rows mark clone size as missing; the rest say once, few, many or name a class of expanded clone.

V	D	J	size	DNA	CDR3
TRBV18	NA	TRBJ2-3	NA	TGTGCCAGCTCACCACCGAGTATTTCTAGCACAGATACGCAGTATTTT	CASSPPSISSTDTQYF
TRBV7-8	NA	TRBJ1-1	NA	TGTGCCAGCAGCTTAGAGATAGGTAGAAGGACTGAAGCTTTCTTT	CASSLEIGRRTEAFF
TRBV20-1	TRBD1	TRBJ2-1	few	TGCAGTGCTAGTCGCAGGGGGTATGATGGACCCTACAATGAGCAGTTCTTC	CSASRRGYDGPYNEQFF
TRBV15	NA	TRBJ2-7	NA	TGTGCCACCAGCAGAGGTGGGACCTACGAGCAGTACTTC	CATSRGGTYEQYF
TRBV7-8	TRBD1	TRBJ1-2	NA	TGTGCCAGCAGCTTAGGGGACAGGGCCAGTAACACCTTC	CASSLGDRASNTF
TRBV9	TRBD2	TRBJ2-3	NA	TGTGCCAGCAGCGTACTACCCCTCGGGGGGGATTTTACAGATACGCAGTATTTT	CASSVLPLGGDFTDTQYF
TRBV29-1	TRBD2	TRBJ2-3	NA	TGCAGCGTTGCGGGGGGGCTAGCGGGGGGAGACACAGATACGCAGTATTTT	CSVAGGLAGGDTDTQYF
TRBV13	NA	TRBJ1-2	NA	TGTGCCAGCAGCTTAGGCACGGTTTTAGCTAACTATGGCTACACCTTC	CASSLGTVLANYGYTF
TRBV19	TRBD2	TRBJ2-2	NA	TGTGCCAGTAGTATGCTACTCGGACTAGCCGCCGGGGAGCTGTTTTTT	CASSMLLGLAAGELFF
TRBV12-5	NA	TRBJ2-3	NA	TGTGCTAGTGGTTATACCACAGGGAAAACGCAGTATTTT	CASGYTTGKTQYF
TRBV30	NA	TRBJ1-2	few	TGTGCCTGGAGACCGGACCTCCTGGCCGGCTATGGCTACACCTTC	CAWRPDLLAGYGYTF
TRBV28	NA	TRBJ1-5	NA	TGTGCCAGCAGTTTAGGGGGGGCGCGCAATCAGCCCCAGCATTTT	CASSLGGARNQPQHF
TRBV30	NA	TRBJ1-3	NA	TGTGCCTGTACCTACTCTGGAAACACCATATATTTT	CACTYSGNTIYF
TRBV7-9	TRBD1	TRBJ1-6	NA	TGTGCCAGCAGTCCGGGACAGCAAAATTCACCCCTCCACTTT	CASSPGQQNSPLHF
TRBV7-9	NA	TRBJ2-1	NA	TGTGCCAGCAGCTTAATCCGTGACAATGAGCAGTTCTTC	CASSLIRDNEQFF
TRBV7-2	TRBD1	TRBJ1-1	NA	TGTGCCAGCAGCTTACAGGGGGCGCTTACTGAAGCTTTCTTT	CASSLQGALTEAFF
TRBV5-1	NA	TRBJ2-1	NA	TGCGCCAGCAGCCCCGGGTGGGATAATGAGCAGTTCTTC	CASSPGWDNEQFF
TRBV6-2/TRBV6-3	NA	TRBJ1-2	NA	TGTGCCAGCAACCCCGGAAGGACCTACTATGGCTACACCTTC	CASNPGRTYYGYTF
TRBV27	NA	TRBJ1-1	NA	TGTGCCAGCAGTTTAGAACAGTACACTGAAGCTTTCTTT	CASSLEQYTEAFF
TRBV15	TRBD1	TRBJ2-2	NA	TGTGCCACCAGCAGATCGACAGGGAGGAACACCGGGGAGCTGTTTTTT	CATSRSTGRNTGELFF
TRBV6-6	NA	TRBJ2-7	NA	TGTGCCAGCGAGGAGAACGGAAACTACGAGCAGTACTTC	CASEENGNYEQYF
TRBV7-2	NA	TRBJ2-3	NA	TGTGCCAGCAGCTTTGGTGGCTTTAGAGATACGCAGTATTTT	CASSFGGFRDTQYF
TRBV4-1	NA	TRBJ2-7	NA	TGCGCCAGCAGCCAAGATCACGGCTCGGGACCCTCCTACGAGCAGTACTTC	CASSQDHGSGPSYEQYF
TRBV20-1	NA	TRBJ2-2	NA	TGCAGTGCTAGGCACACCGGGGAGCTGTTTTTT	CSARHTGELFF
TRBV29-1	NA	TRBJ2-5	NA	TGCAGCGTTGGATTCAGCCAAGAGACCCAGTACTTC	CSVGFSQETQYF
TRBV5-1	NA	TRBJ2-2	NA	TGCGCCAGCAGCCCGGGATCTGCGAACACCGGGGAGCTGTTTTTT	CASSPGSANTGELFF
TRBV15	TRBD2	TRBJ2-1	NA	TGTGCCACCAGCAGAGATCTGGTCGGGACTAGCGAGGGGCAGTTCTTC	CATSRDLVGTSEGQFF
TRBV18	NA	TRBJ2-5	NA	TGTGCCAGCTCACTCTCGACCCAAGAGACCCAGTACTTC	CASSLSTQETQYF
TRBV3-1/TRBV3-2	NA	TRBJ1-5	once	TGTGCCAGCAGCCAGCAGACAGTTAATCAGCCCCAGCATTTT	CASSQQTVNQPQHF
TRBV7-3	TRBD1	TRBJ2-1	NA	TGTGCCAGCAGCCCTGGACAGGGCAGGAACAATGAGCAGTTCTTC	CASSPGQGRNNEQFF
TRBV5-1	NA	TRBJ1-4	NA	TGCGCCAGCAGGGGGGGTTCAGAAAAACTGTTTTTT	CASRGGSEKLFF
TRBV5-4	TRBD1	TRBJ2-5	NA	TGTGCCAGCAGCTTACAGGGGGCCAAAGAGACCCAGTACTTC	CASSLQGAKETQYF
TRBV3-1/TRBV3-2	TRBD1	TRBJ1-6	many	TGTGCCAGCAGCCAAGAAACAGGGGGAAATTCACCCCTCCACTTT	CASSQETGGNSPLHF
TRBV19	TRBD2	TRBJ2-1	NA	TGTGCCAGTAGTATCCTAGCGGGAGTGGATGAGCAGTTCTTC	CASSILAGVDEQFF
TRBV3-1/TRBV3-2	TRBD2	TRBJ2-2	NA	TGTGCCAGCAGCCAAGGGACTAGTAAAACCGGGGAGCTGTTTTTT	CASSQGTSKTGELFF
TRBV4-1	NA	TRBJ2-1	NA	TGCGCCAGCAGCCAAACAGGGGTGACTAGCAATGAGCAGTTCTTC	CASSQTGVTSNEQFF
TRBV28	NA	TRBJ1-1	NA	TGTGCCATCCAAAAAGGGACTGAAGCTTTCTTT	CAIQKGTEAFF
TRBV6-1	TRBD1	TRBJ1-6	NA	TGTGCCAGCAGTGAGGGGACAGGGAGTTCACCCCTCCACTTT	CASSEGTGSSPLHF
TRBV27	TRBD1	TRBJ1-2	NA	TGTGCCAGCAGTCCACCGGGACAGGGGATTTATGGCTACACCTTC	CASSPPGQGIYGYTF
TRBV4-3	NA	TRBJ2-1	once	TGCGCCAGCAGCAACACAGAAGGCCCTACAGGAAATGAGCAGTTCTTC	CASSNTEGPTGNEQFF
TRBV24-1	NA	TRBJ2-1	once	TGTGCCACCAGTTTCGATGAGCAGTTCTTC	CATSFDEQFF
TRBV19	NA	TRBJ2-3	NA	TGTGCCAGTAGTTCGTCGGGGGGCACAGATACGCAGTATTTT	CASSSSGGTDTQYF
TRBV30	TRBD1	TRBJ2-5	NA	TGTGCCTGGGGCGAGGGGGCGCAAGAGACCCAGTACTTC	CAWGEGAQETQYF
TRBV28	NA	TRBJ2-1	NA	TGTGCCAGCAGTTTATGGGACCCCAATGAGCAGTTCTTC	CASSLWDPNEQFF
TRBV6-2/TRBV6-3	TRBD1	TRBJ1-5	NA	TGTGCCAGCACCCCTGGACAGGAGAATCAGCCCCAGCATTTT	CASTPGQENQPQHF
TRBV13	NA	TRBJ2-3	NA	TGTGCCAGCAGCTTAGGGGACCGCCATAATACGCAGTATTTT	CASSLGDRHNTQYF
TRBV28	NA	TRBJ1-5	NA	TGTGCCAGCACCTATCCGGGTATGCAAAGTCAGCCCCAGCATTTT	CASTYPGMQSQPQHF
TRBV28	NA	TRBJ1-2	NA	TGTGCCAGCAGTTTCCAAGGGCCTCAGCCATATGGCTACACCTTC	CASSFQGPQPYGYTF
TRBV6-6	NA	TRBJ1-4	NA	TGTGCCAGCAGTACCTTCCGGGGGACAACTAATGAAAAACTGTTTTTT	CASSTFRGTTNEKLFF
TRBV11-1	TRBD1	TRBJ1-1	NA	TGTGCCAGCAGCTTAGGCGAGGGGGCGGCCCTACGAGCTTTCTTT	CASSLGEGAALRAFF
TRBV7-2	NA	TRBJ2-1	NA	TGTGCCAGCAGCTTAGACAGGGCTGATGAGCAGTTCTTC	CASSLDRADEQFF
TRBV28	NA	TRBJ2-7	NA	TGTGCCAGCAGTTTAGGGTTTGGTGAAGCCCGGGACTACGAGCAGTACTTC	CASSLGFGEARDYEQYF
TRBV5-1	NA	TRBJ2-1	once	TGCGCCAGCAGTGAAACGGGAGTCAATGAGCAGTTCTTC	CASSETGVNEQFF
TRBV27	NA	TRBJ1-2	NA	TGTGCCAGCCGCAATATCAACTCAGGGTTTAACTATGGCTACACCTTC	CASRNINSGFNYGYTF
TRBV11-2	TRBD1	TRBJ1-3	NA	TGTGCCAGCAGCTTAGGTACGACAGGGCGAAACACCATATATTTT	CASSLGTTGRNTIYF
TRBV28	NA	TRBJ1-2	NA	TGTGCCACTCCGAACGAGCTCTATGGCTACACCTTC	CATPNELYGYTF
TRBV6-6	TRBD1	TRBJ1-1	NA	TGTGCCAGCACCGACAGGGAGAATTCGAACACTGAAGCTTTCTTT	CASTDRENSNTEAFF
TRBV27	TRBD1	TRBJ1-3	NA	TGTGCCAGCAGCATCGGGGCGGGACAGGGAAACACCATATATTTT	CASSIGAGQGNTIYF
TRBV27	TRBD2	TRBJ2-1	NA	TGTGCCAGCGGGGAAGGGACTAGCGGGAAACTCTACAATGAGCAGTTCTTC	CASGEGTSGKLYNEQFF